This T cell receptor (beta chain) came from a study of kidney transplant recipient with SARS-CoV-2 infection. Using its own MiXCR run on the reads, TCRdb lists one record per CDR3 protein. This table holds under 300,000 distinct CDR3 sequences, under 30% found once. This clonotype has ten or more counts. J was trimmed by 4 bases and V by 6 bases; bases with no gene match: 6. This CDR3 contains 12 residues. CDR1 and CDR2 (germline): SQVTM, ANQGSEA. The V call is TRBV29-1, the J call TRBJ2-7, with 7 bases identical to TRBD1. The sample in question was a blood sample, obtained at baseline and on roughly day 120 from a kidney transplant recipient. The TCR originated in a male patient aged 25-45 years who had COVID-19 and was a kidney transplant recipient. Part of the T cells may come from the graft donor. In DNA, the CDR3 is TGCAGCGTCACCGGGACAGAGTACGAGCAGTACTTC. This sequence encodes CSVTGTEYEQYF.